This is a list of T cell receptor beta chains from one sample in a study of blood T cell repertoires in COVID-19. Assay used: immunoSEQ multiplex PCR; TCRdb lists only in-frame clones, some missing. The table has 90,000 or so clones, 72% seen once; the top ten hold about an eighth. The material sequenced was peripheral blood. These receptors all stem from a woman at least 80 years old with acute or convalescent COVID-19. The CDR3 runs from the conserved cysteine through the conserved F or W. A D gene is named only where the DNA matches it firmly. Size is stated for part of the rows, as once, few or many counts, or as a class when the clone is expanded.

len	v_gene	d_gene	abundance	j_gene	CDR3aa	CDR3nt
15	TRBV6-6	.	.	TRBJ1-1	CASSFLPGVNTEAFF	TGTGCCAGCAGTTTCCTACCAGGGGTGAACACTGAAGCTTTCTTT
16	TRBV18	TRBD1	.	TRBJ1-4	CASSPTGQLEGEKLFF	TGTGCCAGCTCACCTACGGGACAGCTGGAGGGGGAAAAACTGTTTTTT
15	TRBV19	TRBD2	.	TRBJ2-7	CASSVAGGPSVEQYF	TGTGCCAGTTCCGTAGCGGGGGGACCCAGTGTCGAGCAGTACTTC
16	TRBV5-8	TRBD1	once	TRBJ2-1	CASSFLSGQGAFEQFF	TGTGCCAGCAGCTTCCTATCGGGACAGGGGGCGTTTGAGCAGTTCTTC
13	TRBV19	.	.	TRBJ1-2	CASSYTETHGYTF	TGTGCCAGTAGTTATACGGAGACTCATGGCTACACCTTC
15	TRBV10-3	.	.	TRBJ2-3	CATHNRQGLHGTQYF	TGTGCCACCCACAACAGACAGGGACTCCACGGTACGCAGTATTTT
15	TRBV7-2	TRBD2	few	TRBJ2-1	CASSPSGISYNEQFF	TGTGCCAGCAGCCCCAGCGGGATTTCCTACAATGAGCAGTTCTTC
17	TRBV5-6	.	.	TRBJ2-3	CASSLASSGRYTDTQYF	TGTGCCAGCAGCTTGGCCAGTTCTGGGAGATACACAGATACGCAGTATTTT
15	TRBV21-1	.	.	TRBJ2-1	CASSKVGTEYNEQFF	TGTGCCAGCAGCAAAGTCGGTACGGAGTACAATGAGCAGTTCTTC
13	TRBV7-8	.	.	TRBJ1-4	CASSLGEYEKLFF	TGTGCCAGCAGCTTAGGAGAGTATGAAAAACTGTTTTTT
12	TRBV30	.	.	TRBJ1-1	CAWSPRNTEAFF	TGTGCCTGGAGCCCCAGGAACACTGAAGCTTTCTTT
14	TRBV10-1	.	few	TRBJ1-1	CAYPSRLENTEAFF	TGCGCCTACCCGAGCAGGTTAGAGAACACTGAAGCTTTCTTT
17	TRBV7-2	TRBD2	.	TRBJ2-3	CASSSQISAGSTDTQYF	TGTGCCAGCAGCTCCCAGATCTCAGCGGGGAGCACAGATACGCAGTATTTT
15	TRBV5-1	.	.	TRBJ2-5	CASSLNSRLQETQYF	TGCGCCAGCAGCCTAAATTCGAGGCTTCAAGAGACCCAGTACTTC
13	TRBV28	.	once	TRBJ1-2	CASSFQGSGGYTF	TGTGCCAGCAGTTTCCAGGGGAGCGGTGGCTACACCTTC
16	TRBV29-1	.	.	TRBJ2-2	CSVEGGGGQFSGELFF	TGCAGCGTTGAAGGGGGGGGCGGACAGTTCTCCGGGGAGCTGTTTTTT
12	TRBV19	.	once	TRBJ1-1	CASSIAAGEAFF	TGTGCCAGTAGTATAGCGGCAGGTGAAGCTTTCTTT
14	TRBV28	.	.	TRBJ2-7	CASSFPDSAYEQYF	TGTGCCAGCAGCTTCCCGGACAGCGCCTACGAGCAGTACTTC
14	TRBV19	.	.	TRBJ1-1	CASTPWQMNTEAFF	TGTGCCAGTACCCCATGGCAGATGAACACTGAAGCTTTCTTT
14	TRBV5-4	.	.	TRBJ1-2	CASRGTKELYGYTF	TGTGCCAGCAGGGGCACCAAGGAATTATATGGCTACACCTTC
15	TRBV5-1	TRBD1	.	TRBJ2-3	CASSTDRGRTDTQYF	TGCGCCAGCAGCACGGACAGGGGCCGCACAGATACGCAGTATTTT
11	TRBV20-1	.	.	TRBJ2-7	CSARGGYEQYF	TGCAGTGCTAGGGGGGGATACGAGCAGTACTTC
16	TRBV7-3	TRBD2	.	TRBJ2-3	CASSPERGGPGNTQYF	TGTGCCAGCAGCCCAGAGCGGGGGGGGCCCGGTAATACGCAGTATTTT
15	TRBV11-2	TRBD1	.	TRBJ2-5	CASSPYGQGGETQYF	TGTGCCAGCAGCCCCTATGGACAGGGGGGAGAGACCCAGTACTTC
14	TRBV7-2	TRBD1	few	TRBJ1-2	CASSWNQGDYGYTF	TGTGCCAGCAGCTGGAATCAGGGGGACTATGGCTACACCTTC
14	TRBV6-6	.	.	TRBJ1-1	CASRRPEESAEAFF	TGTGCCAGCAGAAGACCGGAGGAATCGGCTGAAGCTTTCTTT
13	TRBV12-3/TRBV12-4	.	.	TRBJ1-1	CASSLVGETEAFF	TGTGCCAGCAGCCTGGTCGGGGAAACTGAAGCTTTCTTT
15	TRBV7-6	TRBD1	once	TRBJ2-3	CASSSQEGAGDTQYF	TGTGCCAGCAGCTCCCAAGAGGGGGCGGGAGATACGCAGTATTTT